A selection of T cell receptor beta chains follows, all from one sample in a study of technical replicates of blood from several donors. Repertoires were generated with immunoSEQ multiplex PCR, while TCRdb's copy carries only in-frame clones and drops some. The data show some 82,000 clones, almost 98% seen once. The sample consisted of T cells isolated from PBMCs. Receptor source: a human donor in good health. Both conserved end residues are part of each CDR3. The D gene is left open where the match is weak. Size values are once, few and many counts, or a class for expanded clones, and some rows have none.

J: TRBJ1-5; size: .; V: TRBV28; D: TRBD1; CDR3: CASSPQGAGQPQHF; DNA: TGTGCCAGCAGCCCGCAGGGGGCCGGGCAGCCCCAGCATTTT
J: TRBJ1-4; size: .; V: TRBV2; D: .; CDR3: CASNPQTSTNEKLFF; DNA: TGTGCCAGCAACCCCCAGACTTCAACTAATGAAAAACTGTTTTTT
J: TRBJ1-6; size: .; V: TRBV9; D: TRBD1; CDR3: CASSVEQGDNSPLHF; DNA: TGTGCCAGCAGCGTTGAACAGGGGGATAATTCACCCCTCCACTTT
J: TRBJ2-2; size: .; V: TRBV6-1; D: TRBD2; CDR3: CASTWLAGDTGELFF; DNA: TGTGCCAGCACTTGGTTAGCGGGAGACACCGGGGAGCTGTTTTTT
J: TRBJ1-3; size: .; V: TRBV27; D: .; CDR3: CASSADRRSGNTIYF; DNA: TGTGCCAGCAGTGCCGACAGACGCTCTGGAAACACCATATATTTT
J: TRBJ2-3; size: once; V: TRBV28; D: TRBD1; CDR3: CASSSAGTGADTQYF; DNA: TGTGCCAGCAGTTCCGCCGGGACAGGGGCAGATACGCAGTATTTT
J: TRBJ2-1; size: .; V: TRBV15; D: .; CDR3: CATSRDSVNEQFF; DNA: TGTGCCACCAGCAGAGATAGTGTAAATGAGCAGTTCTTC
J: TRBJ2-5; size: once; V: TRBV20-1; D: .; CDR3: CSARESLTQYF; DNA: TGCAGTGCTAGAGAATCTCTGACCCAGTACTTC
J: TRBJ2-1; size: .; V: TRBV11-1; D: TRBD1; CDR3: CASSLVHRGGNEQFF; DNA: TGTGCCAGCAGCTTAGTACACAGGGGTGGCAATGAGCAGTTCTTC
J: TRBJ1-1; size: few; V: TRBV30; D: TRBD1; CDR3: CAWSDRGAAFF; DNA: TGTGCCTGGAGTGACAGGGGAGCAGCTTTCTTT
J: TRBJ2-3; size: .; V: TRBV19; D: .; CDR3: CASSAGLIEDTQYF; DNA: TGTGCCAGTAGTGCGGGACTCATCGAAGATACGCAGTATTTT
J: TRBJ1-3; size: .; V: TRBV5-4; D: .; CDR3: CASSYGGEISGNTIYF; DNA: TGTGCCAGCAGCTACGGCGGAGAGATCTCTGGAAACACCATATATTTT
J: TRBJ2-2; size: .; V: TRBV6-1; D: .; CDR3: CASSEASGVGINTGELFF; DNA: TGTGCCAGCAGTGAGGCCTCAGGGGTGGGGATAAACACCGGGGAGCTGTTTTTT
J: TRBJ2-7; size: .; V: TRBV5-6; D: .; CDR3: CASSLRLGSEQYF; DNA: TGTGCCAGCAGCTTGAGGTTGGGCTCCGAGCAGTACTTC
J: TRBJ2-1; size: .; V: TRBV10-1; D: TRBD2; CDR3: CASSELAGGRGEQFF; DNA: TGCGCCAGCAGTGAGTTAGCGGGGGGGCGCGGTGAGCAGTTCTTC
J: TRBJ2-3; size: .; V: TRBV6-5; D: TRBD1; CDR3: CASGQSGDRVDTQYF; DNA: TGTGCCAGCGGTCAGTCCGGTGACAGGGTAGATACGCAGTATTTT
J: TRBJ2-1; size: .; V: TRBV25-1; D: TRBD2; CDR3: CATRLAGSYNEQFF; DNA: TGTGCCACGCGACTAGCGGGCTCCTACAATGAGCAGTTCTTC
J: TRBJ2-1; size: .; V: TRBV6-1; D: .; CDR3: CASIRLRGSYNEQFF; DNA: TGTGCCAGCATACGTCTTAGGGGCTCCTACAATGAGCAGTTCTTC
J: TRBJ1-4; size: once; V: TRBV2; D: TRBD1; CDR3: CASSEGTGTIEKLFF; DNA: TGTGCCAGCAGTGAAGGGACAGGGACTATCGAAAAACTGTTTTTT
J: TRBJ1-6; size: .; V: TRBV5-6; D: TRBD1; CDR3: CASSLTGGEYNSPLHF; DNA: TGTGCCAGCAGCTTGACAGGGGGCGAGTATAATTCACCCCTCCACTTT
J: TRBJ2-1; size: .; V: TRBV6-5; D: TRBD2; CDR3: CASLGLAGGRGEQFF; DNA: TGTGCCAGCCTAGGACTAGCGGGAGGTAGAGGTGAGCAGTTCTTC
J: TRBJ2-5; size: .; V: TRBV4-1; D: TRBD1; CDR3: CASSPLTGGATETQYF; DNA: TGCGCCAGCAGCCCCTTGACAGGGGGCGCGACGGAGACCCAGTACTTC
J: TRBJ2-1; size: .; V: TRBV11-3; D: .; CDR3: CASSPPRTQNEQFF; DNA: TGTGCCAGCAGCCCCCCAAGAACACAGAATGAGCAGTTCTTC
J: TRBJ2-7; size: .; V: TRBV27; D: TRBD2; CDR3: CASRILAGSSYEQYF; DNA: TGTGCCAGCAGAATACTAGCGGGAAGCTCCTACGAGCAGTACTTC
J: TRBJ1-2; size: .; V: TRBV29-1; D: TRBD1; CDR3: CSVGQGANYGYTF; DNA: TGCAGCGTTGGGCAGGGGGCGAACTATGGCTACACCTTC
J: TRBJ1-2; size: .; V: TRBV11-2; D: TRBD1; CDR3: CASSSDRGSGSGYTF; DNA: TGTGCCAGCAGCTCCGACAGGGGATCCGGTTCTGGCTACACCTTC
J: TRBJ2-7; size: .; V: TRBV30; D: TRBD2; CDR3: CAWRRDRGTSGGLF; DNA: TGTGCCTGGAGACGGGACAGGGGGACTAGCGGGGGGCTCTTC
J: TRBJ1-2; size: .; V: TRBV29-1; D: TRBD1; CDR3: CSVPGPGQGAHGYTF; DNA: TGCAGCGTTCCCGGTCCGGGACAGGGGGCGCATGGCTACACCTTC
J: TRBJ2-2; size: once; V: TRBV19; D: .; CDR3: CASKDLGGSGELFF; DNA: TGTGCCAGTAAAGACCTCGGAGGGTCCGGGGAGCTGTTTTTT
J: TRBJ2-3; size: .; V: TRBV15; D: .; CDR3: CATSRDARLEDTQYF; DNA: TGTGCCACCAGCAGAGATGCGAGACTAGAGGATACGCAGTATTTT
J: TRBJ2-3; size: .; V: TRBV5-6; D: .; CDR3: CASSPSGRVRSTDTQYF; DNA: TGTGCCAGCAGCCCCTCTGGCAGGGTGAGGTCCACAGATACGCAGTATTTT
J: TRBJ2-5; size: .; V: TRBV4-1; D: .; CDR3: CASSQEGQTQETQYF; DNA: TGCGCCAGCAGCCAAGAAGGACAGACCCAAGAGACCCAGTACTTC
J: TRBJ2-7; size: .; V: TRBV5-1; D: TRBD2; CDR3: CASSPALAGGSGHEQYF; DNA: TGCGCCAGCAGCCCCGCGCTAGCGGGAGGATCCGGCCACGAGCAGTACTTC
J: TRBJ1-1; size: .; V: TRBV29-1; D: .; CDR3: CSVEDFDTEAFF; DNA: TGCAGCGTTGAAGACTTCGACACTGAAGCTTTCTTT
J: TRBJ1-5; size: .; V: TRBV19; D: TRBD1; CDR3: CASSTGDRGRRSQPQHF; DNA: TGTGCCAGTAGTACCGGGGACAGGGGGCGGAGAAGTCAGCCCCAGCATTTT
J: TRBJ1-2; size: .; V: TRBV7-9; D: .; CDR3: CASSLEQGHGYTF; DNA: TGTGCCAGCAGCTTAGAACAGGGCCATGGCTACACCTTC
J: TRBJ1-2; size: .; V: TRBV11-3; D: TRBD1; CDR3: CASSLNPTGGKYGYTF; DNA: TGTGCCAGCAGCTTAAACCCGACAGGGGGGAAGTATGGCTACACCTTC
J: TRBJ2-2; size: .; V: TRBV7-9; D: .; CDR3: CASSSPGRLTGELFF; DNA: TGTGCCAGCAGCTCCCCCGGGAGACTAACCGGGGAGCTGTTTTTT